This T cell receptor (beta chain) derives from a study of glioma-infiltrating T cells after dendritic cell vaccination. Findings and limits, study-wide: Complete blood and tumor specimen sets were limited to few patients.

Input was 2 ug genomic DNA, or all available if less. The assay was immunoSEQ multiplex PCR, and TCRdb's table has in-frame clones only and misses some. The sample contains more than 75,000 clones, about four fifths of which appear only once. Time point of the sample: after dendritic cell vaccination, including at tumor progression/relapse. A single count supports this clone. Its antigen is unidentified. The CDR3 totals 15 residues. CDR1 and CDR2 from the germline V gene are SGHRS and YFSETQ. V shed 3 bases and J 5 bases; nucleotides not matched to a gene: 6. The rearrangement uses TRBV5-1 and TRBJ2-3; 10 nucleotides align to TRBD1. The sample in question was blood, obtained after dendritic cell vaccination. This receptor was identified in a human donor with glioblastoma. For the CDR3, the DNA is TGCGCCAGCAGCTCCCAGACAGGGGGCGAAGATACGCAGTATTTT. Translating gives CASSSQTGGEDTQYF. Full variable domain (outside the CDR3, taken from reference TRBV5-1 and TRBJ2-3): KAGVTQTPRYLIKTRGQQVTLSCSPISGHRSVSWYQQTPGQGLQFLFEYFSETQRNKGNFPGRFSGRQFSNSRSEMNVSTLELGDSALYLCASSSQTGGEDTQYFGPGTRLTVL.